This TCR beta chain was found in a study of spatial heterogeneity in lung cancer (dated by TCRdb to between 2017 and 2020). Describing the broader study: Beta-chain transcripts were consistently detected in greater numbers than alpha-chain transcripts, which likely reflected higher beta-chain transcript abundance. TCR alpha and beta repertoires were quantitatively compared across multiple tumor regions, matched nontumor lung and blood in non-small cell lung cancer. Nonsynonymous mutation counts, determined by whole-exome sequencing of tumor tissue, were related to features of the TCR repertoire. At surgery, roughly 220 tumor regions, 64 matched nontumor lung samples and some 54 PBMC samples were TCR-sequenced for both alpha and beta chains. In the raw uncorrected reads, each unique combination of TCR and UMI appeared more than ten times on average. Here is what the overall study found, with its caveats: Additional single-cell paired TCR alpha and beta sequencing was considered necessary to confirm, at a functional level, the hypothesis that regional TCRs recognize regional mutations.

Library creation used 5' RACE. Sequenced using a NextSeq 500. To allow correction of PCR and sequencing errors, the TCR library protocol tagged every TCR cDNA molecule with a unique molecular identifier. The paper's processing steps were these. TCR identification, UMI-based error correction and CDR3 extraction were performed with Decombinator tools. Expanded TCRs were defined as those above a frequency of 2 per 1,000, corresponding to the top 1% of the tumor frequency distribution. Renyi diversity was calculated using the R vegan package after each repertoire was subsampled 100 times to 5,000 TCRs. CDR3 similarity networks were built from amino acid triplet string-kernel similarity, with CDR3s being connected when pairwise similarity was above 0.82. TCRdb applied fastp at Q25 and MiXCR to the public reads, then kept only in-frame beta chains. Entries are consolidated by CDR3 protein sequence, retaining the most common genes and DNA. For this entry, the V and J calls and clone size follow TCRdb and not the study's own pipeline. In all, the sample holds about 12,000 distinct CDR3 sequences, and about 6% of those were seen once. The biggest ten clones account for approximately 10% of the sample.

Taken with the paper, the label for time point translates to: sample taken at primary tumor resection. Without any cell sorting, TCR sequencing was performed on whole RNA extracted either from tumor and nontumor lung tissue or from cryopreserved PBMC samples. Donors were some 67 patients with early-stage, untreated non-small cell lung cancer from the lung TRACERx cohort. Only patients for whom sufficient RNA was available from at least two tumor regions were selected for TCR sequencing. Tumor and adjacent nontumor lung specimens were reviewed by a lung pathologist before selection. As for this clonotype: Its antigen remains unidentified. It has no much larger one-base neighbor in the sample; base qualities were not kept.

Trimming leaves V shorter by 6 bases and J shorter by 0 bases, with the junction holding 13 bases beyond the gene matches. The CDR3 runs 19 residues from the cysteine to the phenylalanine. The kept DNA is CDR3 alone, 57 bases in frame from the first base. CDR1 MNHEY and CDR2 SVGAGI are derived from the germline V gene. The chain was built from TRBV6-5 and TRBJ2-6; 8 of the junction bases match TRBD1. Sequencing used normal lung tissue next to the tumor, obtained at surgery. The receptor was derived from a male donor with early-stage non-small cell lung cancer. The CDR3: CASSLDSGQVSSGANVLTF. The DNA reads TGTGCCAGCAGCCTCGACTCGGGACAGGTCTCCTCTGGGGCCAACGTCCTGACTTTC.